The 18 T cell receptor beta chains listed next were all sequenced from one sample in a study of blood T cell repertoires in COVID-19. Profiled with immunoSEQ multiplex PCR; TCRdb holds only in-frame clones, not every one. The data show approximately 150,000 clones, about 77% seen once. Sequences were obtained from peripheral blood. Receptors were obtained from a man aged 55 to 70 with acute or convalescent COVID-19.

This chain uses TRBV9 with TRBJ2-1; maybe TRBD1 (6 bases). This CDR3 region has 15 residues. Trimming took off 3 bases at V and 3 bases at J, with 13 bases between the two ends. Germline V gene lookup returns CDR1 SGDLS and CDR2 YYNGEE. The CDR3 is CASSAYGTNYNEQFF. The CDR3 bases are TGTGCCAGCAGCGCCTACGGGACAAACTACAATGAGCAGTTCTTC.

V gene TRBV20-1 combines with J gene TRBJ1-2; a possible D gene is TRBD1 (5 bases). The germline CDR1 and CDR2 sequences are DFQATT and SNEGSKA (reference sequence). The CDR3 loop spans 11 amino acids. Trimming cost V 3 bases and J 5 bases, with 7 bases left between them. CDR3 loop: CSASTGYGYTF. The CDR3 region has the DNA TGCAGTGCTAGCACAGGTTATGGCTACACCTTC.

The rearrangement uses TRBV6-5 and TRBJ1-1; TRBD1 agrees at 9 bases. Germline V lookup: CDR1 MNHEY, CDR2 SVGAGI. CDR3 size: 13 residues. The J segment lost 7 bases and the V segment lost 6 bases, leaving 6 bases of the junction unmatched. The CDR3, as DNA: TGTGCCAGCAGAGGGGGGACAGGGCGTGAAGCTTTCTTT. Translated: CASRGGTGREAFF.

The J gene is TRBJ2-7, the V gene TRBV7-9, with D perhaps matching TRBD2 (5 bases). This CDR3 is 14 amino acids long. Trimming removed 1 base from V and 5 bases from J, with 12 bases in between. Germline V CDR1 and CDR2: SEHNR, FQNEAQ (reference sequence). In DNA form, the CDR3 reads TGTGCCAGCAGCTTAGAGTTGGAGGTTCACGAGCAGTACTTC. As protein: CASSLELEVHEQYF. Using reference TRBV7-9 and TRBJ2-7 for the parts outside the CDR3, the full variable domain is DTGVSQNPRHKITKRGQNVTFRCDPISEHNRLYWYRQTLGQGPEFLTYFQNEAQLEKSRLLSDRFSAERPKGSFSTLEIQRTEQGDSAMYLCASSLELEVHEQYFGPGTRLTVT.

This clone was seen only a few times. CDR3 DNA sequence: TGTGCCAGCTTGGAGGGGATGAACACTGAAGCTTTCTTT. It translates to CASLEGMNTEAFF. The chain carries TRBV18 and TRBJ1-1, with D possibly TRBD1 on 5 matching bases. CDR3 length: 13 amino acids. The germline CDR1 and CDR2 sequences are KGHSH and LQKENI. Trimming removed 7 bases from V and 0 bases from J, with 9 bases in between.

The V call is TRBV28, the J call TRBJ1-4; 8 bases align to TRBD1. J gave up 5 bases and V 10 bases, and 9 bases lay outside the gene matches. The CDR3 totals 14 residues. Germline V gives CDR1 MDHEN, CDR2 SYDVKM. The CDR3 loop is CATHAGTGNEKLFF. In DNA, the CDR3 is TGTGCCACCCATGCCGGGACAGGCAATGAAAAACTGTTTTTT.

The rearrangement joins TRBV5-1 to TRBJ2-7; 7 positions match TRBD2. This CDR3 spans 15 amino acids. Germline loops: CDR1 SGHRS, CDR2 YFSETQ. Trimming cost V 4 bases and J 4 bases; bases outside gene matches: 11. CDR3 sequence: CASSSGLDWDYEQYF. The CDR3 DNA reads as TGCGCCAGCAGCAGCGGACTAGATTGGGATTACGAGCAGTACTTC. The whole variable domain, filled in from reference TRBV5-1 and TRBJ2-7, reads KAGVTQTPRYLIKTRGQQVTLSCSPISGHRSVSWYQQTPGQGLQFLFEYFSETQRNKGNFPGRFSGRQFSNSRSEMNVSTLELGDSALYLCASSSGLDWDYEQYFGPGTRLTVT.

V and J are TRBV2 and TRBJ2-2, with D unresolved. Trimming shortened V by 9 bases and J by 0 bases, and 11 bases separated the two germline ends. The CDR3 extends over 14 amino acids. CDR1 is SNHLY and CDR2 is FYNNEI in the germline V gene. In DNA, the CDR3 is TGTGCCAGTGCTAGGCTACCGAACACCGGGGAGCTGTTTTTT. Its translation is CASARLPNTGELFF. Using reference TRBV2 and TRBJ2-2 for the parts outside the CDR3, the full variable domain is EPEVTQTPSHQVTQMGQEVILRCVPISNHLYFYWYRQILGQKVEFLVSFYNNEISEKSEIFDDQFSVERPDGSNFTLKIRSTKLEDSAMYFCASARLPNTGELFFGEGSRLTVL.

V is TRBV6-1 and J is TRBJ2-3; 7 bases line up with TRBD2. The CDR3 length is 15 residues. The V segment lost 1 base and the J segment 4 bases; nucleotides outside the gene matches: 5. Germline CDR1 and CDR2: MNHNS and SASEGT. The CDR3 loop is CASSEVGGRSDTQYF. The CDR3 nucleotides are TGTGCCAGCAGTGAAGTCGGCGGGAGATCAGATACGCAGTATTTT.

This clone showed up just once. V usage is TRBV3-1 (or the pseudogene TRBV3-2) and J usage is TRBJ2-3; TRBD1 matches 8 bases. CDR3 length: 13 residues. The V gene end was trimmed by 3 bases and the J gene end by 10 bases; junction bases not matched to a gene: 6. Germline values: CDR1 LGHDT, CDR2 YNNKEL (reference sequence). DNA for the CDR3: TGTGCCAGCAGCCAGCAAGGACAGGGTCCGCAGTATTTT. This codes for CASSQQGQGPQYF.

The J gene is TRBJ1-2, the V gene TRBV6-5, with TRBD1 identical over 7 bases. The length of the CDR3 is 15 residues. Losses at the gene ends were 0 bases for V and 4 bases for J; bases not matched to a gene: 5. Per germline, CDR1 MNHEY and CDR2 SVGAGI. The CDR3 sequence is CASSYSQGSGYGYTF. Here the CDR3 DNA reads TGTGCCAGCAGTTACTCACAGGGGAGCGGCTATGGCTACACCTTC.

The CDR3 spells CASSSTNQETQYF. The CDR3 bases are TGTGCCAGCTCAAGTACAAACCAAGAGACCCAGTACTTC. The V and J genes are TRBV12-3 or TRBV12-4 and TRBJ2-5; D gene uncertain. V lost 8 bases, J lost 0 bases, and 10 bases lay in between. The CDR3 covers 13 residues.

V gene TRBV30 combines with J gene TRBJ1-2; D perhaps matches TRBD1 (6 bases). V lost 4 bases and J 4 bases, leaving 13 bases between the germline ends. The CDR3 covers 13 residues. Germline V gives CDR1 GTSNPN, CDR2 SVGIG (reference sequence). The CDR3 spells CAWKGGRIYGYTF. The CDR3 DNA reads TGTGCCTGGAAAGGGGGACGGATCTATGGCTACACCTTC. Based on the CDR3 plus reference TRBV30 and TRBJ1-2, the full variable domain is SQTIHQWPATLVQPVGSPLSLECTVEGTSNPNLYWYRQAAGRGLQLLFYSVGIGQISSEVPQNLSASRPQDRQFILSSKKLLLSDSGFYLCAWKGGRIYGYTFGSGTRLTVV.

The chain recombines TRBV6-5 with TRBJ2-7; TRBD1 is a possible D gene (5 bases). Trimming left V 7 bases short and J 0 bases short, with 13 bases between. CDR3 length: 14 amino acids. From germline, CDR1 is MNHEY and CDR2 SVGAGI. The DNA for the CDR3 is TGTGCCAGCAAGCCTTCAGACAGCTCCTACGAGCAGTACTTC. Amino acid sequence: CASKPSDSSYEQYF.

The V call is TRBV4-1, the J call TRBJ2-1, with D perhaps matching TRBD2 (5 bases). Germline V gives CDR1 MGHRA, CDR2 YSYEKL. The CDR3 is 18 residues long. Trimming took off 0 bases at V and 0 bases at J, with 15 bases between the two ends. The CDR3 spells CASSQEGSGMSSYNEQFF. The DNA for the CDR3 is TGCGCCAGCAGCCAAGAGGGGTCCGGGATGAGCTCCTACAATGAGCAGTTCTTC.

A single count supports this clone. The V and J genes are TRBV19 and TRBJ2-7; maybe TRBD1 (6 bases). The CDR3 extends over 14 amino acids. V was trimmed by 4 bases and J by 2 bases, leaving 12 bases between them. Germline V gene sequence: CDR1 LNHDA, CDR2 SQIVND (reference sequence). CDR3 sequence (DNA): TGTGCCAGTAGTACTCCCGGGACAACCTACGAGCAGTACTTC. Translated, it gives CASSTPGTTYEQYF.

Only a few counts were recorded for this clone. The chain recombines TRBV10-2 with TRBJ1-4; D gene uncertain. V dropped 3 bases and J dropped 12 bases, with 11 bases sitting between them. The CDR3 covers 12 residues. Per germline, CDR1 WSHSY and CDR2 SAAADI. Here the CDR3 DNA reads TGCGCCAGCAGTGACCGACTTGCCCAACTGTTTTTT. Translation gives CASSDRLAQLFF.

This clone was recorded once. This sequence joins TRBV7-3 and TRBJ2-7, with a weak D call TRBD2 (6 bases). CDR3 length equals 15 residues. V lost 2 bases and J lost 0, with 11 bases in between. CDR1 is SGHTA and CDR2 is FQGTGA in the germline V gene. The CDR3 loop reads CASSLVAGNSYEQYF. CDR3 bases: TGTGCCAGCAGCTTAGTGGCGGGGAACTCCTACGAGCAGTACTTC.